These 14 T cell receptor beta chains were sequenced from one sample in a study of shared clonotypes between healthy human individuals. Here immunoSEQ multiplex PCR was the method, and the copy in TCRdb shows in-frame clones only, minus some. This repertoire shows more than 2 million clones, just under 95% found once; its top ten account for about 1.1%. CD45RO-negative, CCR7-positively selected cells formed the naive CD8 fraction, excluding terminally differentiated effector memory CD45RA+ cells. Sequencing input: naive CD8+ T cells sorted from blood. Every receptor here comes from a man between 18 and 29 years old in good health.

This clone was found once. This rearrangement joins TRBV4-3 to TRBJ2-7; 9 bases are shared with TRBD1. The germline CDR1 and CDR2 sequences are LGHNA and YSLEER. V lost 0 bases and J lost 4; bases outside the gene matches: 7. The CDR3 extends over 16 amino acids. The CDR3 bases are TGCGCCAGCAGCCAAGATTGGACAGGGGACCCTTACGAGCAGTACTTC. It is translated as CASSQDWTGDPYEQYF.

The chain combines TRBV9 with TRBJ1-2; no firm D call. The V end lost 0 bases, the J end lost 2 bases, and 26 bases lay between the germline ends. From germline, CDR1 is SGDLS and CDR2 YYNGEE. CDR3 length equals 20 residues. The CDR3 sequence: CASSVAVSPSPWEGNYGYTF. DNA of the CDR3: TGTGCCAGCAGCGTAGCGGTCTCTCCCTCCCCTTGGGAAGGAAACTATGGCTACACCTTC.

V and J are TRBV5-1 and TRBJ2-7; D is ambiguous. The CDR3 is made up of 12 amino acids. The germline V gene encodes CDR1 SGHRS and CDR2 YFSETQ. V dropped 0 bases and J dropped 4 bases, with 5 bases sitting between them. The CDR3 loop is CASSLERYEQYF. DNA of the CDR3: TGCGCCAGCAGCTTGGAAAGGTACGAGCAGTACTTC. Full variable domain (remainder filled in from reference TRBV5-1 and TRBJ2-7): KAGVTQTPRYLIKTRGQQVTLSCSPISGHRSVSWYQQTPGQGLQFLFEYFSETQRNKGNFPGRFSGRQFSNSRSEMNVSTLELGDSALYLCASSLERYEQYFGPGTRLTVT.

The rearrangement links TRBV9 to TRBJ2-1; perhaps TRBD2 as D (6 bases). Trimming cost V 0 bases and J 4 bases, with 14 bases left between them. Germline values: CDR1 SGDLS, CDR2 YYNGEE. This CDR3 is 16 amino acids long. The CDR3, as DNA: TGTGCCAGCAGCGTAGAATTACTAGCTTCGTACAATGAGCAGTTCTTC. Translation: CASSVELLASYNEQFF. The variable domain in full, with the rest retrieved from reference TRBV9 and TRBJ2-1, is DSGVTQTPKHLITATGQRVTLRCSPRSGDLSVYWYQQSLDQGLQFLIQYYNGEERAKGNILERFSAQQFPDLHSELNLSSLELGDSALYFCASSVELLASYNEQFFGPGTRLTVL.

With respect to this clone: One end of the junction varies from germline; a read error may be responsible. For the CDR3, the DNA is TGTGCCAGCAGTCCCCTTTTATCCTACAATTCACCCCTCCACTTT. Protein sequence: CASSPLLSYNSPLHF. The chain recombines TRBV27 with TRBJ1-6, with D uncertain. From germline, CDR1 is MNHEY and CDR2 SMNVEV (reference sequence). This CDR3 is built from 15 residues.

The V call is TRBV29-1, the J call TRBJ1-2; 10 bases are a match to TRBD1. The CDR3 extends over 14 amino acids. Germline assignment: CDR1 SQVTM and CDR2 ANQGSEA. V lost 2 bases and J lost 5; bases outside the gene matches: 5. For the CDR3, the DNA is TGCAGCGTTGAACGGACAGGGGGATTGTATGGCTACACCTTC. Residues: CSVERTGGLYGYTF.

This CDR3 is CSVNPGTGGSDTQYF. The DNA for the CDR3 is TGCAGCGTTAACCCCGGGACAGGGGGCTCCGATACGCAGTATTTT. The chain carries TRBV29-1 and TRBJ2-3; 12 bases are a match to TRBD1. CDR3 size: 15 residues. CDR1 is SQVTM and CDR2 is ANQGSEA in the germline V gene. V lost 5 bases and J lost 6; bases outside the gene matches: 9.

The chain joins TRBV10-3 to TRBJ1-3; the D is unclear. This CDR3 comprises 17 residues. V was clipped by 0 bases and J by 0 bases, with 12 bases between them. Germline V gene sequence: CDR1 ENHRY, CDR2 SYGVKD. The CDR3 loop is CAISESLQAHSGNTIYF. CDR3 DNA: TGTGCCATCAGTGAGTCCTTGCAGGCTCACTCTGGAAACACCATATATTTT.

V usage is TRBV4-1 and J usage is TRBJ2-3; 9 nucleotides align to TRBD1. Germline CDR1 is MGHRA and CDR2 is YSYEKL. J lost 4 bases, V lost 5 bases, and 7 bases had no gene match. The CDR3 runs to 15 residues. This chain's CDR3 is CASSSRTGGPDTQYF. DNA of the CDR3: TGCGCCAGCAGCTCAAGAACAGGGGGCCCAGATACGCAGTATTTT.

The V call is TRBV4-1, the J call TRBJ2-7, with D possibly being TRBD1 or TRBD2 (6 bases each). Trimming cost V 0 bases and J 6 bases, with 15 bases left between them. Germline values: CDR1 MGHRA, CDR2 YSYEKL. The CDR3 loop spans 15 amino acids. The CDR3, as DNA: TGCGCCAGCAGCCAAGAGCCGGGGGCGGTCTCCGAGCAGTACTTC. Its protein is CASSQEPGAVSEQYF.

The chain uses TRBV7-8 and TRBJ2-7; 11 bases map to TRBD2. The ends lost 5 bases at V and 5 bases at J; junction bases unmatched: 11. This CDR3 is built from 16 residues. The germline gives CDR1 SGHVS, CDR2 FQNEAQ. The CDR3 loop is CASSPPTSGKSHEQYF. As DNA, the CDR3 is TGTGCCAGCAGCCCCCCGACTAGCGGGAAGTCCCACGAGCAGTACTTC.

The J gene is TRBJ2-1, the V gene TRBV2; D unclear. Germline CDR1 SNHLY, CDR2 FYNNEI. The CDR3 contains 14 residues. V lost 3 bases, J lost 4 bases, and 10 bases lay in between. The CDR3 loop is CASSDSGIYNEQFF. CDR3 nucleotide sequence: TGTGCCAGCAGTGATAGTGGGATATACAATGAGCAGTTCTTC.

The V gene is TRBV5-1, the J gene TRBJ2-5; D is unresolved. The CDR3 extends over 14 amino acids. V was cut by 1 base and J by 1 base, with 8 bases left in between. Germline V gene lookup returns CDR1 SGHRS and CDR2 YFSETQ. CDR3 loop: CASSLFDFQETQYF. Here the CDR3 DNA reads TGCGCCAGCAGCTTGTTTGACTTCCAAGAGACCCAGTACTTC.

V is TRBV11-2 and J is TRBJ2-1; 7 nucleotides agree with TRBD2. J gave up 2 bases and V 3 bases, and 4 bases lay outside the gene matches. The CDR3 sequence is 15 residues long. Germline V gives CDR1 SGHAT, CDR2 FQNNGV. The DNA of the CDR3 is TGTGCCAGCAGCTTTCCCGGGACTACCTACAATGAGCAGTTCTTC. It encodes CASSFPGTTYNEQFF.